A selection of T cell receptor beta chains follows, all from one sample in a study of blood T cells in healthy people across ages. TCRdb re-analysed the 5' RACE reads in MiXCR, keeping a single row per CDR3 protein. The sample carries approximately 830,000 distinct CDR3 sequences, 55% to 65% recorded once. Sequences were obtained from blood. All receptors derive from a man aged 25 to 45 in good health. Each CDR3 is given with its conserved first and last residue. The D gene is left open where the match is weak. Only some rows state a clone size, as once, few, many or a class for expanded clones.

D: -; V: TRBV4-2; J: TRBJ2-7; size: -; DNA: TGTGCCAGCAGCCAAGAATCGGCAAGGGGCCTACAGTACTTC; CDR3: CASSQESARGLQYF
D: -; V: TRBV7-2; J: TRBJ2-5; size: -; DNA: TGTGCCAGCAGCCCAACGGGGAAGACCCAGTACTTC; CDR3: CASSPTGKTQYF
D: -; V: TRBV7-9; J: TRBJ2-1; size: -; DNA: TGTGCCAGCAGCTGGGTGGGGGCCGCCTGGGATGAGCAGTTCTTC; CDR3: CASSWVGAAWDEQFF
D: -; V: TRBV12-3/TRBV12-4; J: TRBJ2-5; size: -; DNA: TGTGCCAGCAGCGGTGGCAGGGTAGAGACCCAGTACTTC; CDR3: CASSGGRVETQYF
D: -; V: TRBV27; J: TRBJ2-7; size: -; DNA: TGTGCCTCGGGGGAGGGGGCTGACTACGAGCAGTACTTC; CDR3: CASGEGADYEQYF
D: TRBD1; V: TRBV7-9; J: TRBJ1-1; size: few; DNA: TGTGCCAGCAGCTTGGAGGGGGCGAACACTGAAGCTTTCTTT; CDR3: CASSLEGANTEAFF
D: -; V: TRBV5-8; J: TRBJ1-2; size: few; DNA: TGTGCCAGCAGCTTCGGGCTTGGCTACACCTTC; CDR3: CASSFGLGYTF
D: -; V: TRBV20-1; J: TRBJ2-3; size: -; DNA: TGCAGTGCTGAAAACCGGGGTACGCAGTATTTT; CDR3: CSAENRGTQYF
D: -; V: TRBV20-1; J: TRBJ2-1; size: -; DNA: TGCAGTGCAACCCAGCCGACGGACGGCCACAATGAGCAGTTCTTC; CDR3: CSATQPTDGHNEQFF
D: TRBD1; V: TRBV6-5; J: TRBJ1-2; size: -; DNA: TGTGCCAGCAGCCCCGGACAGGGTCTTAACTATGGCTACACCTTC; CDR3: CASSPGQGLNYGYTF
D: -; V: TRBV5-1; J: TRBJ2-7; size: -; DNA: TGCGCCAGCAGCGCCAACCTTGGGCGCTACGAGCAGTACTTC; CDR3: CASSANLGRYEQYF
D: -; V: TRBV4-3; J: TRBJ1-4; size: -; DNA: TGCGCCAGCAGCCAACGGGAGGGAGAAAAACTGTTTTTT; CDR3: CASSQREGEKLFF
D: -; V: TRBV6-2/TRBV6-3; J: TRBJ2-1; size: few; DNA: TGTGCCAGCAGTTACGGGCAGATCAATGAGCAGTTCTTC; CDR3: CASSYGQINEQFF
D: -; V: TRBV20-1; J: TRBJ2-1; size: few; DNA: TGCAGTGCTAGAGCCCAGGGATCCCGACGGGACAATGAGCAGTTCTTC; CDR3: CSARAQGSRRDNEQFF
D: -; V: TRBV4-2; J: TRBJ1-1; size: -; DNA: TGTGCCAGCAGCCAAGGTGGGCAGAGTGAAGCTTTCTTT; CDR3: CASSQGGQSEAFF
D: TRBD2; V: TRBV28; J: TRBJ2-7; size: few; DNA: TGTGCCAGCAGTACCCCCCAGGCGGGGGGCCTCTACGAGCAGTACTTC; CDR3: CASSTPQAGGLYEQYF
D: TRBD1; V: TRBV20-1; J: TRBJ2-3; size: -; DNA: TGCAGTGCTGGGACAGGGGGCGTCGATACGCAGTATTTT; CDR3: CSAGTGGVDTQYF
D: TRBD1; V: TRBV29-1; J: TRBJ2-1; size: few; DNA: TGCAGCGTTGTTCAGGGGGCGGCCGGTGAGCAGTTCTTC; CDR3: CSVVQGAAGEQFF
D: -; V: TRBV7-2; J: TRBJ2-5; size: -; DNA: TGTGCCAGCACCCAACAAGAGACCCAGTACTTC; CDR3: CASTQQETQYF
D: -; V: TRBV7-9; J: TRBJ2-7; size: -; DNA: TGTGCCAGCAGCTTAGTGGCGGGGCCCCTTGAGGAGCAGTACTTC; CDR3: CASSLVAGPLEEQYF
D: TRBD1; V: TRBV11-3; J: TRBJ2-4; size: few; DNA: TGTGCCAGCAGCCCGGGACAGCCGAACGCCCCGAACATTCAGTACTTC; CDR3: CASSPGQPNAPNIQYF
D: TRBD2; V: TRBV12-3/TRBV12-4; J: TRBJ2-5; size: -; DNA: TGTGCCAGCAGTCCAAGCGGGGGCGGGACCCAGTACTTC; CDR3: CASSPSGGGTQYF
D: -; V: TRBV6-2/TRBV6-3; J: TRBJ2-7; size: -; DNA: TGTGCCAGCAGTTACCGGGACAACTCCTACGAGCAGTACTTC; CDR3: CASSYRDNSYEQYF
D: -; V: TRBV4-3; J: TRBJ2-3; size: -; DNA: TGCGCCAGCAGCCCCGATTTCACAGATACGCAGTATTTT; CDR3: CASSPDFTDTQYF
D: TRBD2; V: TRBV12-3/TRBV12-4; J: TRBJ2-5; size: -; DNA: TGTGCCAGCAGTTCGACTAGCGGGGGGGCCGGGGAGACCCAGTACTTC; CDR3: CASSSTSGGAGETQYF
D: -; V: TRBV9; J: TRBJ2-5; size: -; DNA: TGTGCCAGCAGCGTAGACTCTGCAGGAGAGACCCAGTACTTC; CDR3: CASSVDSAGETQYF
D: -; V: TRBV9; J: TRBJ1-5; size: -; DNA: TGTGCCAGCAGCGTAGAAGGGCAGCCCCAGCATTTT; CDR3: CASSVEGQPQHF
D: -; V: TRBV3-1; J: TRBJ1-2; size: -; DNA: TGTGCCAGCAGCCAAGAAGGATTCTATGGCTACACCTTC; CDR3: CASSQEGFYGYTF
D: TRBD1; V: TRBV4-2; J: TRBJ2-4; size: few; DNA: TGTGCCAGCAGCCAGGGCGACAGGGTAAACATTCAGTACTTC; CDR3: CASSQGDRVNIQYF
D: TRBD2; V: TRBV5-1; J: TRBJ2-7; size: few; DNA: TGCGCCAGCAGCTTGGCCTGGGGGGGAAAGGACTACGAGCAGTACTTC; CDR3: CASSLAWGGKDYEQYF
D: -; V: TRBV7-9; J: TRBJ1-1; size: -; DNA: TGTGCCAGCAGCTCCCCCTTCACTCTAACAGGGATGAACACTGAAGCTTTCTTT; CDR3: CASSSPFTLTGMNTEAFF
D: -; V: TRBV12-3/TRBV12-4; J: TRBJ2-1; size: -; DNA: TGTGCCAGCAGTTTTATAGTCGGCATGGGCTCCTACAATGAGCAGTTCTTC; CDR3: CASSFIVGMGSYNEQFF
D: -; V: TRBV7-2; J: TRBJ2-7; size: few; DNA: TGTGCCAGCAGCCCTGGGGGCCCGATCTACGAGCAGTACTTC; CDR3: CASSPGGPIYEQYF
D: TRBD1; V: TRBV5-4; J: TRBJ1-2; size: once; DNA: TGTGCCAGCAGCTTGGGTTATGGACAGGGAAGTTTTGGCTACACCTTC; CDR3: CASSLGYGQGSFGYTF
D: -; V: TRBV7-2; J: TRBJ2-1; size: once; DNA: TGTGCCAGCAGCTTTCCCCGATATGAGCAGTTCTTC; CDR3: CASSFPRYEQFF
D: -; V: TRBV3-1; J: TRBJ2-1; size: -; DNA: TGTGCCAGCAGCCTAGGGGGGGGGGAGTCCTACAATGAGCAGTTCTTC; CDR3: CASSLGGGESYNEQFF
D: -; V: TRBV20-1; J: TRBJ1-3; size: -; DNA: TGCAGTGCTTGGGGCAGCCGCTCTGGAAACACCATATATTTT; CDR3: CSAWGSRSGNTIYF
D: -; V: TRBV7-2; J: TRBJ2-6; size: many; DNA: TGTGCCAGCAGCCTCACCGGGATCCCAGCCTCTGGGGCCAACGTCCTGACTTTC; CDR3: CASSLTGIPASGANVLTF
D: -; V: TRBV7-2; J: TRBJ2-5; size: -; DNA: TGTGCCAGCAGCCGGGGGTGGGGGGCGCAAGAGACCCAGTACTTC; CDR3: CASSRGWGAQETQYF
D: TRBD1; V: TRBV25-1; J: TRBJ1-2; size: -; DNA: TGTGCCAGCAGTGACCTCGGACAGGGAAAGGAGTTTAACTATGGCTACACCTTC; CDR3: CASSDLGQGKEFNYGYTF
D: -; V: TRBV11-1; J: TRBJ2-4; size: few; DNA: TGTGCCAGCAGCTTAGAGGGGAGAGTGACGGACATTCAGTACTTC; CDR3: CASSLEGRVTDIQYF
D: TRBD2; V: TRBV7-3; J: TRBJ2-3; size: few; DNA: TGTGCCAGCACTCTAGCGGGGGGCACAGATACGCAGTATTTT; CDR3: CASTLAGGTDTQYF
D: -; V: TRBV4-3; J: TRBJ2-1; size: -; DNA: TGCGCCAGCAGCCAAGATCCTCCCAGGGGATATAATGAGCAGTTCTTC; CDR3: CASSQDPPRGYNEQFF
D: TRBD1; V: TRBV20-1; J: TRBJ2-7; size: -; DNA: TGCAGTGCTTTAGACAGGGAATTTTCCTACGAGCAGTACTTC; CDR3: CSALDREFSYEQYF
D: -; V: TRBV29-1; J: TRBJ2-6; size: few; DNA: TGCAGCGTTGGAGGTAGCGGCTCTGGGGCCAACGTCCTGACTTTC; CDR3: CSVGGSGSGANVLTF
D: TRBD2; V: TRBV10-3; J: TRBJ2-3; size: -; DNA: TGTGCCACAGGACTAGCGGGGGGCACAGATACGCAGTATTTT; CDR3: CATGLAGGTDTQYF
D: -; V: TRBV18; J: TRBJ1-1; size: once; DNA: TGTGCCAGCTCCCCAGCGGGGGCAGGGATGAACACTGAAGCTTTCTTT; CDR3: CASSPAGAGMNTEAFF